This TCR beta chain was profiled in a study of tumor-infiltrating lymphocytes in primary liver carcinoma. Study findings and constraints: Tumor-adjacent and tumor-blood pairs overlapped less than tumor region pairs did.

A constant-region primer served to make TCR beta cDNA from roughly 480 ng total RNA. TCR beta libraries came from three nested multiplex PCR rounds using slightly modified ARM-PCR. Researchers ran the first two PCR rounds for approximately 10 cycles each with TRBV1-TRBV30 forward primers and a C-beta reverse primer. TCRdb redid the calling of the multiplex PCR reads with MiXCR, one entry per CDR3 protein. The profile shows around 29,000 distinct CDR3 sequences, 71% of them singletons. The CDR3 extends over 15 amino acids. Germline V CDR1 and CDR2: SGHAT, FQNNGV. DNA and RNA were both co-extracted from about 20-30 mg of bulk tissue that had not been sorted. Surgical resection served as treatment for the primary liver carcinoma of these patients. Patients were chronically HBV-infected and treatment-naive. Tumor samples each held over 90% viable tumor cells. Worth noting for this clonotype: Its matching antigen is unknown. Relative to the germline gene, one junction end is altered; a read error may explain this.

J is TRBJ2-2 and V is TRBV11-2, with 8 bases aligning to TRBD1. The sequencing sample was made of liver tumor tissue from sampling region 3. As for subset: tumor region T3, left-lateral pole. The receptor was isolated from a woman in her twenties or thirties with primary liver carcinoma and hepatitis B virus infection. CDR3 amino acids: CASSLAWTGTGELSF. CDR3 DNA sequence: TGTGCCAGCAGCTTGGCCTGGACAGGGACCGGGGAGTTGTCTTTT.